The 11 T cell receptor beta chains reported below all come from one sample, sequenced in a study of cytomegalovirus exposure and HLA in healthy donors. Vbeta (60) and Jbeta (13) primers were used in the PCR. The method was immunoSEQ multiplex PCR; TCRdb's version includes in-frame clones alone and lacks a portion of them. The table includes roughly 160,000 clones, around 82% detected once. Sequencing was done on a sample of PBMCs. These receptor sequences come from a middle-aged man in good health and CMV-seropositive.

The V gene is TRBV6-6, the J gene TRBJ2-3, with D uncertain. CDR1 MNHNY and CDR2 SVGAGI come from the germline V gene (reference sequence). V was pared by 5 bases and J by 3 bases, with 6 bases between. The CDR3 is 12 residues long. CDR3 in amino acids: CASSPSTDTQYF. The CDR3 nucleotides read TGTGCCAGCAGTCCCTCTACAGATACGCAGTATTTT.

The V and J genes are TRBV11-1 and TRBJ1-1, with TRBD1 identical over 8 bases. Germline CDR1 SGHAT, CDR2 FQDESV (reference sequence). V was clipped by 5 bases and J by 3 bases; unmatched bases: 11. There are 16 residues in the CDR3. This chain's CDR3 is CASSRIQGAGDTEAFF. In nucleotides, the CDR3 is TGTGCCAGCAGCCGAATTCAGGGGGCTGGGGACACTGAAGCTTTCTTT.

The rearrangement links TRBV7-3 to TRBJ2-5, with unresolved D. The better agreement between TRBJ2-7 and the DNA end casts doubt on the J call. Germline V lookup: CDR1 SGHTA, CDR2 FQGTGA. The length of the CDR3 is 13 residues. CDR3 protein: CASSQLFGFEQYF. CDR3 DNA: TGTGCCAGCAGCCAACTCTTCGGGTTCGAGCAGTACTTC.

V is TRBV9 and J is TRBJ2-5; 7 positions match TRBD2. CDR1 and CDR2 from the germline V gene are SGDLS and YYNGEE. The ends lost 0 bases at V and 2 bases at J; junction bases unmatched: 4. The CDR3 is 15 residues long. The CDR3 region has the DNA TGTGCCAGCAGCGTAGGGGGGGGATCTCAAGAGACCCAGTACTTC. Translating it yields CASSVGGGSQETQYF.

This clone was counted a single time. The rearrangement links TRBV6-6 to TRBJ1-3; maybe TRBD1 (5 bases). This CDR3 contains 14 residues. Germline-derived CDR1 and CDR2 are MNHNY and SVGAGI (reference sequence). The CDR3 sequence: CAADQGATGNTIYF. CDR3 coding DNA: TGTGCAGCCGACCAAGGGGCTACTGGAAACACCATATATTTT.

The DNA for the CDR3 is TGTGCCAGCAGCTTAGGGTTAGGGGGAGAGACCCAGTACTTC. Amino acids: CASSLGLGGETQYF. The rearrangement joins TRBV13 to TRBJ2-5, with D possibly TRBD1 on 6 matching bases. The germline V gene has CDR1 PRHDT and CDR2 FYEKMQ (reference sequence). Trimming shortened V by 0 bases and J by 4 bases, and 9 bases separated the two germline ends. The CDR3 is 14 amino acids.

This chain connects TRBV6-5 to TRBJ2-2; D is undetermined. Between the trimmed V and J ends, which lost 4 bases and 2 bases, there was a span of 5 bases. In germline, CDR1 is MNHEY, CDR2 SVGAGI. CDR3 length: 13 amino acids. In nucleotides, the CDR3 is TGTGCCAGCAGTTCCCTAAACACCGGGGAGCTGTTTTTT. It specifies CASSSLNTGELFF.

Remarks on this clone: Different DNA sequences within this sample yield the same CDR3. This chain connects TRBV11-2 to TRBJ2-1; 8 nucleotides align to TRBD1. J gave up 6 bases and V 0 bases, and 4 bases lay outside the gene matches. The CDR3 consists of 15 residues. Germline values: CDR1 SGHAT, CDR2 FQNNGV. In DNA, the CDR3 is TGTGCCAGCAGCTTAGACAGGACAGGGTTCAATGAGCAGTTCTTC. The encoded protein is CASSLDRTGFNEQFF.

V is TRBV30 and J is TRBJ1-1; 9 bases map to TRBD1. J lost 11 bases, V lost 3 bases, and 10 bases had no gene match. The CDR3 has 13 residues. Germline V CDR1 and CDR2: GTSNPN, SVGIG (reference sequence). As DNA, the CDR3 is TGTGCCTGGAGAGGACAGGGGACCATTGGGGCTTTCTTT. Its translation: CAWRGQGTIGAFF.

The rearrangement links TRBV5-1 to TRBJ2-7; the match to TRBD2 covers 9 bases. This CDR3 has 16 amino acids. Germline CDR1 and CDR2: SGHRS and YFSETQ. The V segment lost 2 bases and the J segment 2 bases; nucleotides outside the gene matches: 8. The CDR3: CASSFDPSGTPYEQYF. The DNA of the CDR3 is TGCGCCAGCAGCTTCGACCCTAGCGGGACCCCCTACGAGCAGTACTTC.

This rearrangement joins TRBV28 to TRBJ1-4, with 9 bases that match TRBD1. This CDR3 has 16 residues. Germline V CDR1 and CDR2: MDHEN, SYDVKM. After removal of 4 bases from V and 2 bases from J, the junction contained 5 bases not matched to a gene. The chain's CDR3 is CASSSPTGGTNEKLFF. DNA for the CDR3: TGTGCCAGCAGTTCCCCGACAGGGGGGACTAATGAAAAACTGTTTTTT. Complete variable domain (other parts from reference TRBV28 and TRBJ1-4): DVKVTQSSRYLVKRTGEKVFLECVQDMDHENMFWYRQDPGLGLRLIYFSYDVKMKEKGDIPEGYSVSREKKERFSLILESASTNQTSMYLCASSSPTGGTNEKLFFGSGTQLSVL.